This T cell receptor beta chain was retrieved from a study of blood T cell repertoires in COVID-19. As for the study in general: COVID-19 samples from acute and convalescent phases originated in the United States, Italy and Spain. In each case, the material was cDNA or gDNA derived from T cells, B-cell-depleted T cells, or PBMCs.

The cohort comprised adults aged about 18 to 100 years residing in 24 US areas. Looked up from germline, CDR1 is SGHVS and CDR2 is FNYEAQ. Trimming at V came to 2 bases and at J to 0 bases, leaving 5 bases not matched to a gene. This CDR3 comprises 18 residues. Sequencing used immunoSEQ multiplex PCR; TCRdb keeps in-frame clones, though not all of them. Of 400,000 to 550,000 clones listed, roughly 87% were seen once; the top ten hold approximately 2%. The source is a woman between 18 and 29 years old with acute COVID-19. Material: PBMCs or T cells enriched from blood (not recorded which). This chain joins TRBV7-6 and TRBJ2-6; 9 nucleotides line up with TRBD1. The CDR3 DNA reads TGTGCCAGCAGCTTACTGGACAGGGGTACCTCTGGGGCCAACGTCCTGACTTTC. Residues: CASSLLDRGTSGANVLTF.